This T cell receptor beta chain was documented in a study of T cell repertoires in cytomegalovirus infection. The wider study: Signatures in public TCR beta sequences pointed to both CMV infection and matching HLA type. Notes on the study in general: Predominance within the ex vivo response was attributable to HLA-C-restricted CMV-specific TCR beta clonotypes. Of the TCR beta families, the public ones yielded a cumulative frequency that identified carriers of CMV plus the relevant HLA.

Using its own MiXCR run on the reads, TCRdb lists one record per CDR3 protein. The sample records about 110,000 distinct CDR3 sequences, roughly 39% being singletons. The V gene's germline CDR1 is SGHRS and CDR2 YFSETQ. Trimming cost V 4 bases and J 2 bases; bases outside gene matches: 8. There are 16 residues in the CDR3. This clonotype was counted only a few times. The antigen remains undetermined. The sequencing here drew on CD8+ T cells from cultured PBMCs, taken from culture after CMV antigen stimulation. The chain has TRBV5-1 and TRBJ2-1, with 8 bases identical to TRBD1. The sequence derives from a human donor in good health (CMV status not recorded). Some clones in this sample may be carry-over from other donors' samples. The DNA of the CDR3 is TGCGCCAGCAGCCCCACGACAGGGGTCCCCTACAATGAGCAGTTCTTC. Protein product: CASSPTTGVPYNEQFF.